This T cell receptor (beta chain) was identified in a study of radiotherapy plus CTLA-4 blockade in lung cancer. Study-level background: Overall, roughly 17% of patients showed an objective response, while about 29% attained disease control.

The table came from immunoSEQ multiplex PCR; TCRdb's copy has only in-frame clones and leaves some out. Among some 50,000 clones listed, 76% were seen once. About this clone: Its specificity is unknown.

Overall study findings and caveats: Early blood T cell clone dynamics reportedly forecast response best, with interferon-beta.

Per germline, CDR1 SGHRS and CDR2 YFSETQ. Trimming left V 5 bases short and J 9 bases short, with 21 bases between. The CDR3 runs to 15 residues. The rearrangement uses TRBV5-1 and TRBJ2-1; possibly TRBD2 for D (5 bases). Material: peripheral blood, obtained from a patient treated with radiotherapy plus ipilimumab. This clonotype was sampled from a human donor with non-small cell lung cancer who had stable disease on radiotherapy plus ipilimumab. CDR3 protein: CASSEGSFGLAEQFF. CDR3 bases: TGCGCCAGCAGTGAGGGCAGCTTCGGCTTAGCTGAGCAGTTCTTC.